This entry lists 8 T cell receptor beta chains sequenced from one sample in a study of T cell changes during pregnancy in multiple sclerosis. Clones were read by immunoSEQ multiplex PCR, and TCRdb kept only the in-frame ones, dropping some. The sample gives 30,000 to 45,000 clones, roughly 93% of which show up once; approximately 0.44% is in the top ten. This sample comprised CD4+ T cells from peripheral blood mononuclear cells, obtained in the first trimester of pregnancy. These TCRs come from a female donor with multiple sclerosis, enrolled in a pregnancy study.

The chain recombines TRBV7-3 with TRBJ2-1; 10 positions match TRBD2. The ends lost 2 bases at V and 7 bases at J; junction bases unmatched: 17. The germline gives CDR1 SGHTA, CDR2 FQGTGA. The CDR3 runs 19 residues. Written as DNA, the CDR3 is TGTGCCAGCAGCTTAGCGGCTAGGAGCGGGAGGGCCGTCGGGAATGAGCAGTTCTTC. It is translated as CASSLAARSGRAVGNEQFF.

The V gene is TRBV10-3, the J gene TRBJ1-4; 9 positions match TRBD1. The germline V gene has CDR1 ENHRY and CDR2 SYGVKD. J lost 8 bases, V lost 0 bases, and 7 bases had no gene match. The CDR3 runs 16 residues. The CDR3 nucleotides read TGTGCCATCAGTGAGTCTGGACAGGGGTCCGGGGAAAAACTGTTTTTT. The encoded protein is CAISESGQGSGEKLFF.

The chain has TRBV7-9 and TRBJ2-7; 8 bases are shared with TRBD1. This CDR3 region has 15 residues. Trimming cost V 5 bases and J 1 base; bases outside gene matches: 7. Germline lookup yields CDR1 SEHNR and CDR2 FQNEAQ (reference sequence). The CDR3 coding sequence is TGTGCCAGCAGCCCCGGCGGGACAGGATCCTACGAGCAGTACTTC. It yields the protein CASSPGGTGSYEQYF.

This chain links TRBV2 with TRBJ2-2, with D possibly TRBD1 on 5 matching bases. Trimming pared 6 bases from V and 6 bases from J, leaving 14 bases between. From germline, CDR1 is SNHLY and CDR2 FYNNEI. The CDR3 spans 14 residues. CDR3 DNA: TGTGCCAGCAGGTGGGGCAGTGGGCCCGGGGAGCTGTTTTTT. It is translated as CASRWGSGPGELFF.

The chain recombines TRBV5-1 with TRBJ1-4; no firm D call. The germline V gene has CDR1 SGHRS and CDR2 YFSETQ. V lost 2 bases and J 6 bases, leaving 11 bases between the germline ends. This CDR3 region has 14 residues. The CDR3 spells CASSLTGYDEKLFF. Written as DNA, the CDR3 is TGCGCCAGCAGCTTAACGGGATACGATGAAAAACTGTTTTTT.

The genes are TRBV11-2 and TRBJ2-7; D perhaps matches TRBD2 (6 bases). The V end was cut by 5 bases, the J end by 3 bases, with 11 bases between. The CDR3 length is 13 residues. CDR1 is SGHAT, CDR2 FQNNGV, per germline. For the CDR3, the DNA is TGTGCCAGCAGCCGGGACTCACACTACGAGCAGTACTTC. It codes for CASSRDSHYEQYF.

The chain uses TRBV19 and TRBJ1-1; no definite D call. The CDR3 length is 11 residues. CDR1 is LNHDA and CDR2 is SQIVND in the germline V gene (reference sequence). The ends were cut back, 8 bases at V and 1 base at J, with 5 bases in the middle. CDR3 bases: TGTGCCAGTGGAGGGAACACTGAAGCTTTCTTT. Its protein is CASGGNTEAFF.

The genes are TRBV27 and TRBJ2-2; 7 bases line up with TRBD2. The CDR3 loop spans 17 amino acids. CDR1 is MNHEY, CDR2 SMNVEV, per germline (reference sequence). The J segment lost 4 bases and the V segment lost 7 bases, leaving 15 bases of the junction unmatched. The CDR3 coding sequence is TGTGCCAGCATCCCGCGCCTGGCGGGAGCACGCACCGGGGAGCTGTTTTTT. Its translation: CASIPRLAGARTGELFF.